This TCR beta chain came from a study of multiple sclerosis patients with progressive multifocal leukoencephalopathy (dated 2019 in TCRdb). Regarding the research as a whole: Peripheral T and B cells were examined in MS patients who developed PML (4 under natalizumab, 1 after alemtuzumab) and in treated patients who did not develop PML. A couple of patients on natalizumab who later developed PML were tracked over time from before therapy, through 6 and 12 months, up to PML onset. The study aimed to detect JC virus-specific or public T-cell expansions arising at the time of PML onset. Overall study results and their limits: Only peripheral blood was analyzed, although cerebrospinal fluid or brain lymphocytes might be more informative for natalizumab-associated PML. In most PML patients, lower normalized Shannon entropy suggested less diverse TRB repertoires, while the natalizumab-treated controls had values close to 1. Only PML patients had TRB clones above 0.5% frequency, but the clones expanded at PML onset were already present before and during natalizumab therapy. With only a small, descriptive cohort, it remained unclear whether the findings reflect JC virus infection or general immunocompromise. No common TRBV or TRBJ gene usage or preferential TRBV-TRBJ pairings were detected when PML developed.

Notes on this clone: The antigen it recognizes is unknown. Per-base quality was not reported, and no clone a single base away is much larger than it.

The time point label, read with the paper, signifies: 12 to 13 months of natalizumab therapy. In light of the paper, this sample's treatment or condition label describes: on natalizumab therapy at sampling. Controls were about 5 natalizumab-treated MS patients who did not develop PML, sampled longitudinally. Every listed patient had received interferon beta before, and every PML patient was female. At 6 and 12 months of natalizumab therapy, T1 and T2 blood samples were collected, respectively. Ficoll-Hypaque density gradient centrifugation was used to isolate peripheral blood mononuclear cells. Amplification of TRB CDR3 regions from genomic DNA was performed at survey-level depth using the immunoSEQ two-step multiplex PCR. To estimate template counts and remove amplification bias, each PCR was spiked with synthetic inline TR CDR3 controls covering all V-J pairings. Reads were processed so that amplification and sequencing bias were reduced, and quantification was performed against synthetic TR CDR3 analogs. The original pipeline was this. In ImmunoSEQ Analyzer, raw data were processed so that out-of-frame sequences and CDR3s with stop codons were removed, with gene names following IMGT nomenclature. Normalized Shannon entropy, defined as 1 minus Pielou's evenness, served as the summary measure of repertoire diversity. Only TRB sequences sharing the V gene, the J gene and the CDR3 were counted as identical. Public PML clonotypes were defined as CDR3s shared by two or more PML-onset samples but absent from earlier samples, from controls, and from public databases. Skylign with the observed count method was used to analyze CDR3 amino acid composition at each position. TCRdb obtained this table from immuneACCESS and retained in-frame rearrangements with V and J assigned. These tables miss some clones; where compared with another copy, unresolved V genes account for less than half of the shortfall, and the remainder is unexplained. The V and J calls and clone size are taken from that table; D and trimming were inferred from the DNA. The sample has around 25,000 clones on record, 91% of them singletons. 2% to 2.5% of the sample comes from the top ten.

Between the V and J ends, shortened by 6 bases and 5 bases respectively, the junction contains 14 bases. According to the germline V gene (reference sequence), CDR1 reads MNHEY and CDR2 reads SMNVEV. The CDR3, from cysteine to phenylalanine, totals 14 residues. Of all the DNA, just the CDR3 is kept, 42 bases in frame from base 1. This TCR was recovered from a young man with multiple sclerosis. Sequences were derived from PBMCs, sampled from a patient treated with natalizumab. The sequence links TRBV27 to TRBJ2-1; the D gene is perhaps TRBD1, on 6 matching bases. For the CDR3, the sequence is CASSPPGHNNEQFF. Read as DNA, the sequence is TGTGCCAGCAGCCCGCCGGGACATAACAATGAGCAGTTCTTC.